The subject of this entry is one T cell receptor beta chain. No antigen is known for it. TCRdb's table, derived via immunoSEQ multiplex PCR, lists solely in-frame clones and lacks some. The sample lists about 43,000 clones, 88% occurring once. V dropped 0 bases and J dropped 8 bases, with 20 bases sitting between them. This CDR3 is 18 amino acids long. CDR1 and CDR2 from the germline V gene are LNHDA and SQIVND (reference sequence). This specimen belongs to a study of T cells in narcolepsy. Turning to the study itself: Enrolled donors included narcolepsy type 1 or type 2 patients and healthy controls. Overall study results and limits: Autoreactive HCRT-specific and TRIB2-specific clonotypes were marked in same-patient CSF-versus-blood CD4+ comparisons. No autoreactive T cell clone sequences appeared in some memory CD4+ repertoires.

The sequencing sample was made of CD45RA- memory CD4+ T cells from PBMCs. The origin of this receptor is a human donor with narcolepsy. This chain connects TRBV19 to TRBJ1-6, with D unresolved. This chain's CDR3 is CASSIDSLTSSVDSPLHF. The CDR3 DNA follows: TGTGCCAGTAGTATAGACAGTTTGACAAGCAGCGTTGATTCACCCCTCCACTTT.